A selection of T cell receptor beta chains follows, all from one sample in a study of CD8+CD57+ T cells in acquired aplastic anemia. A single record per CDR3 protein comes from TCRdb applying MiXCR to the reads. The data contain 260,000 or so distinct CDR3 sequences, 47% of them seen just once; the ten biggest clones take up 7.8%. The specimen sequenced was sorted CD4+, CD8+, or CD8+CD57+ T cells (not recorded which) from PBMCs. The receptors shown here come from a human donor with aplastic anemia. Both conserved end residues are part of each CDR3. D genes are given only for firm matches. A clone size is listed for some rows: how often the clone was seen (once, few, many), or a class if it is expanded.

>many|TRBJ2-7|NA|TRBV7-9
TGTGCCAGCAGCTTAGTCGAGGAAGACTACGAGCAGTACTTC
CASSLVEEDYEQYF
>NA|TRBJ1-2|TRBD1|TRBV3-1
TGTGCCAGCAGCCAAGACCCAGGGGGGCGAGGCTACACCTTC
CASSQDPGGRGYTF
>NA|TRBJ2-1|NA|TRBV20-1
TGCAGCGCTAAAGGGACGCTAGAAACCAATGAGCAGTTCTTC
CSAKGTLETNEQFF
>many|TRBJ1-1|NA|TRBV7-9
TGTGCCACCCAGAACACTGAAGCTTTCTTT
CATQNTEAFF
>many|TRBJ2-1|NA|TRBV7-9
TGTGCCAGTCAGGTCGTCTGGGCCAATGAGCAGTTCTTC
CASQVVWANEQFF
>NA|TRBJ2-5|NA|TRBV15
TGTGCCACCAGCAGGACCCTGAAAGAGACCCAGTACTTC
CATSRTLKETQYF
>NA|TRBJ2-3|NA|TRBV11-3
TGTGCCAGCAGCTTGGGGGACGGCCCCGAGGTAGATACGCAGTATTTT
CASSLGDGPEVDTQYF
>many|TRBJ2-7|NA|TRBV7-9
TGTGCCAGCAGCTTAGCGGCGGGACCGGCCTACGAGCAGTACTTC
CASSLAAGPAYEQYF
>many|TRBJ1-2|NA|TRBV19
TGTGCCAGTAGTATAGGGGGGACTACATTGGACTATGGCTACACCTTC
CASSIGGTTLDYGYTF
>NA|TRBJ2-1|TRBD2|TRBV3-1
TGTGCCAGCAGCCCCCGGGAGAGCGGGGGCCTCTACAATGAGCAGTTCTTC
CASSPRESGGLYNEQFF
>once|TRBJ2-3|TRBD1|TRBV15
TGTGCCACCAGCAGAGGGACAGGGGAAGGAACAGATACGCAGTATTTT
CATSRGTGEGTDTQYF
>many|TRBJ1-3|NA|TRBV9
TGTGCCAGCGTGGACACCACTGGAAACACCATATATTTT
CASVDTTGNTIYF
>NA|TRBJ2-7|NA|TRBV7-3
TGTGCCAGCAGCTTCTCAGGGGCGGGGGTCGACGAGCAGTACTTC
CASSFSGAGVDEQYF
>NA|TRBJ2-3|NA|TRBV7-6
TGTGCCAGCAGCTTATCCAGTCTCAGAACAGATACGCAGTATTTT
CASSLSSLRTDTQYF
>few|TRBJ2-2|NA|TRBV6-2/TRBV6-3
TGTGCCAGCAGTTTTTCAAACACCGGGGAGCTGTTTTTT
CASSFSNTGELFF
>NA|TRBJ1-2|NA|TRBV29-1
TGCAGCGTTGCAGCCACTAACTATGGCTACACCTTC
CSVAATNYGYTF
>few|TRBJ1-1|NA|TRBV30
TGTGCCTGGAGTCGGGGGCCCCAGAACACTGAAGCTTTCTTT
CAWSRGPQNTEAFF
>NA|TRBJ2-3|TRBD2|TRBV19
TGTGCCACCGCCCTAGCGGGAGGGCCGAATACGCAGTATTTT
CATALAGGPNTQYF
>NA|TRBJ1-1|NA|TRBV7-9
TGTGCCAGCAGCTCCTATAGCGGAGACTCCTACAATGAGCAGTTCTTT
CASSSYSGDSYNEQFF
>NA|TRBJ2-2|TRBD1|TRBV20-1
TGCAGTGCTAGAAAAACAGGGGAGCTGTTCTTT
CSARKTGELFF
>NA|TRBJ2-1|NA|TRBV9
TGTGCCAGCAGCGTAACTACCTACAATGAGCAGTTCTTC
CASSVTTYNEQFF
>NA|TRBJ2-1|TRBD2|TRBV7-2
TGTGCCAGCAGCCCCGGGGCTAGCGGGAGTGGTGAGCAGTTCTTC
CASSPGASGSGEQFF
>many|TRBJ2-3|NA|TRBV24-1
TGTGCCACCAGTGACAGTGTCACAGATACGCAGTATTTT
CATSDSVTDTQYF